This TCR beta chain is drawn from a study of shared clonotypes between healthy human individuals. Study-wide results and limits: What rarefaction showed was incomplete sorted-subset sequencing despite large depth.

Original processing notes: ImmunoSEQ yielded junction-only sequences lacking quality scores, so filtering differed. Generated by immunoSEQ multiplex PCR, the TCRdb table keeps only in-frame clones and is missing some. The V and J calls and clone size are taken from that table; D and trimming were inferred from the DNA. Of about a million clones listed, roughly 80% were seen once; the top ten hold roughly 0.83%. To note about this clone: The antigen is unknown.

This CDR3 contains 16 residues. Germline V gene sequence: CDR1 LGHNA, CDR2 YSLEER. V lost 7 bases and J lost 0, with 13 bases in between. CD45RA-negative memory and CD45RA+ naive subsets were split from the CD4+ cells. This TCR came from a man aged 18 to 30 in good health. Some clones in this sample may be carry-over from other donors' samples. The source material was memory CD4+ T cells from PBMCs. The subset is: CD45RA-negative fraction. J is TRBJ1-6 and V is TRBV4-3, with D possibly matching TRBD1 (6 bases). The CDR3 loop is CASNRDRSSYNSPLHF. CDR3 in DNA: TGCGCCAGCAACCGAGACAGGAGCTCCTATAATTCACCCCTCCACTTT.